These 4 T cell receptor beta chains were sequenced from one sample in a study of prognosis after radiotherapy for stage I lung cancer. Template was genomic DNA; TCR beta CDR3 amplified in two multiplex PCR rounds. The first round of PCR was done with primers that matched each TRBV and TRBJ gene. Each CDR3 protein is one row after TCRdb ran MiXCR on the multiplex PCR reads. The sample lists roughly 29,000 distinct CDR3 sequences, around 30% occurring once. The starting material was PBMCs, obtained before or after stereotactic body radiation therapy (not recorded which). The source is a donor of 50 years or more with non-small cell lung cancer.

This clonotype is classed as medium-sized (0.01 to 0.1%). V is TRBV9 and J is TRBJ1-6; TRBD1 matches at 9 bases. The germline gives CDR1 SGDLS, CDR2 YYNGEE. The CDR3 covers 15 residues. V was pared by 3 bases and J by 7 bases, with 5 bases of the junction left unmatched. The CDR3 loop reads CASSDGTGWNSPLHF. The CDR3 DNA is TGTGCCAGCAGCGACGGGACAGGGTGGAATTCACCCCTCCACTTT.

Note on this clonotype: A much larger clone is a single base away; this may be a read error. The CDR3 DNA reads as TGTGCCATCAGGGTAGGACCATATCAGCCCCAGCATTTT. Protein product: CAIRVGPYQPQHF. The chain has TRBV10-3 and TRBJ1-5, with D uncertain. This CDR3 spans 13 amino acids. The germline CDR1 and CDR2 sequences are ENHRY and SYGVKD. With 6 bases removed from V and 5 bases from J, the gap between germline ends came to 11 bases.

This clonotype was picked up many times. The gene calls are TRBV28 and TRBJ1-2, with unresolved D. V was cut by 8 bases and J by 7 bases, with 20 bases left in between. The V gene's germline CDR1 is MDHEN and CDR2 SYDVKM. There are 14 residues in the CDR3. DNA of the CDR3: TGTGCCAGCGGACGGGGTACAAGGGTCGGTGGCTACACCTTC. Protein: CASGRGTRVGGYTF.

This clonotype was observed at least ten times. The CDR3 spells CAWSVLAGGPGQTQYF. CDR3 sequence (DNA): TGTGCCTGGAGTGTACTAGCGGGGGGCCCCGGGCAGACCCAGTACTTC. This sequence joins TRBV30 and TRBJ2-5; 12 bases agree with TRBD2. V was pared by 0 bases and J by 6 bases, with 8 bases of the junction left unmatched. CDR3 size: 16 residues. The V gene's germline CDR1 is GTSNPN and CDR2 SVGIG (reference sequence).